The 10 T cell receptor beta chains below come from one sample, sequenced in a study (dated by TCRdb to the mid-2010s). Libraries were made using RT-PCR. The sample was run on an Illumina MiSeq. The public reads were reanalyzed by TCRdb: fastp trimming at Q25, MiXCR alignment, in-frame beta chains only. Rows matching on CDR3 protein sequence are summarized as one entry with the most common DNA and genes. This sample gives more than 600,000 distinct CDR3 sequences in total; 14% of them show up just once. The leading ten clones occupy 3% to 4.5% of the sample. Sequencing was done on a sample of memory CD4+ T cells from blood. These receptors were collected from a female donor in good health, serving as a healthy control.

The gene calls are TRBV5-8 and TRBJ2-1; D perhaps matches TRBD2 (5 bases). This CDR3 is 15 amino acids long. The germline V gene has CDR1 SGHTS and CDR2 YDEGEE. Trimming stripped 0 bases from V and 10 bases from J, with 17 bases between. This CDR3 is CASSLVGVGFSEQFF. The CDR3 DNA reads TGTGCCAGCAGCTTGGTGGGAGTTGGTTTTTCCGAGCAGTTCTTC. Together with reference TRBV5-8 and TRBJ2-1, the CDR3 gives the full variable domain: EAGVTQSPTHLIKTRGQQATLRCSPISGHTSVYWYQQALGLGLQFLLWYDEGEERNRGNFPPRFSGRQFPNYSSELNVNALELEDSALYLCASSLVGVGFSEQFFGPGTRLTVL.

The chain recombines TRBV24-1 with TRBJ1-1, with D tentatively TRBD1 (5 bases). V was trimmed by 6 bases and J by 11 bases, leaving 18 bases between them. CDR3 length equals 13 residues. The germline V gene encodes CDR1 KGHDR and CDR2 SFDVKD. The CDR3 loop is CATSRDREEGAFF. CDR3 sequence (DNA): TGTGCCACCAGTAGGGACCGGGAGGAAGGGGCTTTCTTT.

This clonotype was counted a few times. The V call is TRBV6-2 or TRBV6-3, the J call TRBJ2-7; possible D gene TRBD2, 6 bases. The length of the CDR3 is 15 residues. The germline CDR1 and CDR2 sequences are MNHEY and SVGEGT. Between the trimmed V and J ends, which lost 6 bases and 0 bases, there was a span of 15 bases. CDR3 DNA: TGTGCCAGCAGCCGCCCCCAGGGACTCTCCTACGAGCAGTACTTC. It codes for CASSRPQGLSYEQYF.

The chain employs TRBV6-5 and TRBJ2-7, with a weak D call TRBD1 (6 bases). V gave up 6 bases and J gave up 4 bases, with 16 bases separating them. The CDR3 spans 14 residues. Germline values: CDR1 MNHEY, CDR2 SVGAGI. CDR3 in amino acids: CASRSRQALYEQYF. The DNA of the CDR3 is TGTGCCAGCAGGTCTCGACAGGCGCTTTACGAGCAGTACTTC.

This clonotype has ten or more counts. The CDR3 loop reads CASSLGVAGSYNEQFF. In DNA, the CDR3 is TGTGCCAGCAGCTTAGGCGTGGCAGGCTCCTACAATGAGCAGTTCTTC. V and J are TRBV13 and TRBJ2-1; D is unclear. This CDR3 comprises 16 residues. Deletions cut 0 bases from V and 0 bases from J, with 9 bases between. The V gene's germline CDR1 is PRHDT and CDR2 FYEKMQ (reference sequence).

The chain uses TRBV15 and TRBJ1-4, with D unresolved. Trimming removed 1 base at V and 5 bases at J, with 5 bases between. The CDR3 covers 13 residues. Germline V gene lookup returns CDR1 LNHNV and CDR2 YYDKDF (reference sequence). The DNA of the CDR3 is TGTGCCACCAGCAGAGGTTCAAATGAAAAACTGTTTTTT. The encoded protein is CATSRGSNEKLFF. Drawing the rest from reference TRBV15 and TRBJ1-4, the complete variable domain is DAMVIQNPRYQVTQFGKPVTLSCSQTLNHNVMYWYQQKSSQAPKLLFHYYDKDFNNEADTPDNFQSRRPNTSFCFLDIRSPGLGDTAMYLCATSRGSNEKLFFGSGTQLSVL.

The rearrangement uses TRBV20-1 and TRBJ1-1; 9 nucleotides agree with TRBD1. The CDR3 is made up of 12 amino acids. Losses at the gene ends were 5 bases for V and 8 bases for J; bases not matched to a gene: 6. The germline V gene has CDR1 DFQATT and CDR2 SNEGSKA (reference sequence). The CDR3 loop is CSASQGAEEAFF. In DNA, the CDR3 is TGCAGTGCTTCACAGGGGGCCGAGGAAGCTTTCTTT.

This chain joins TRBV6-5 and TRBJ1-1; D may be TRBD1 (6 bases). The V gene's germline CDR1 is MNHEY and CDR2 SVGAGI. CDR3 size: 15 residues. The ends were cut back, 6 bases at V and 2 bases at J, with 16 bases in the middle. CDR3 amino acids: CASRSSQGTNTEAFF. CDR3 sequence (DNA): TGTGCCAGCAGGTCCTCACAGGGCACAAACACTGAAGCTTTCTTT.

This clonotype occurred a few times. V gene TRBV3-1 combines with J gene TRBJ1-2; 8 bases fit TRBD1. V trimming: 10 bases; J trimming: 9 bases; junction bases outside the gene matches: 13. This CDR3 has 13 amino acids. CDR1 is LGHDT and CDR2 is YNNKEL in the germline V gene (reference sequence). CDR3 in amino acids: CATGGTGYLRYTF. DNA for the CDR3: TGTGCCACCGGAGGGACAGGCTACCTCCGCTACACCTTC.

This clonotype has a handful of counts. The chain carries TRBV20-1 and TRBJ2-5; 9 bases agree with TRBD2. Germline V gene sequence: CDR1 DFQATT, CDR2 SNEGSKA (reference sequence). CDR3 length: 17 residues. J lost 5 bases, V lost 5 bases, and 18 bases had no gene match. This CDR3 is CSAPRPGLAGNGETQYF. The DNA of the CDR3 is TGCAGTGCTCCGAGGCCTGGGCTAGCGGGAAATGGGGAGACCCAGTACTTC.